This TCR beta chain was observed in a study of control samples from healthy donors and cancer patients. The V end was cut by 5 bases, the J end by 5 bases, with 16 bases between. Germline CDR1 reads LNHNV; CDR2 reads YYDKDF (reference sequence). The CDR3 is 14 amino acids. The sample holds one count of this clone. Assay used: immunoSEQ multiplex PCR; TCRdb lists only in-frame clones, some missing. The data show under 20,000 clones, with roughly 80% seen just once and around 30% held by the top ten. This TCR derives from a man older than 75 with head and neck cancer. The sequenced material came from PBMCs. The chain recombines TRBV15 with TRBJ2-7, with D tentatively TRBD1 (6 bases). The CDR3 DNA is TGTGCCACCAGCGCACAAGGAGCAGGGGACGAGCAGTACTTC. It translates to CATSAQGAGDEQYF.